One sample yielded the 30 T cell receptor beta chains listed below, sequenced in a study of identical twins. TCRdb recomputed calls from the 5' RACE reads with MiXCR, one row per CDR3 protein. This table has roughly 710,000 distinct CDR3 sequences, less than 7% appearing once. Sequenced sample: naive T cells sorted from blood. Source of these receptors: a man aged 18-30 years in good health.

This clonotype has a count of ten or more. This chain links TRBV12-3 or TRBV12-4 with TRBJ1-1; no definite D call. V was clipped by 5 bases and J by 4 bases, with 11 bases between them. CDR3 length: 13 residues. Here the CDR3 DNA reads TGTGCCAGCAGTACGATAGAAGGCACTGAAGCTTTCTTT. Translation: CASSTIEGTEAFF.

The V and J genes are TRBV6-5 and TRBJ1-6, with D tentatively TRBD1 (5 bases). V lost 6 bases to trimming and J lost 6 bases, with 6 bases between them. CDR3 length: 12 residues. Per the germline V gene, CDR1 is MNHEY and CDR2 is SVGAGI. This CDR3 is CASRQGNSPLHF. In DNA, the CDR3 is TGTGCCAGCAGGCAGGGTAATTCACCCCTCCACTTT.

The chain combines TRBV19 with TRBJ2-3; no reliable D call. The V gene's germline CDR1 is LNHDA and CDR2 SQIVND (reference sequence). Trimming stripped 4 bases from V and 0 bases from J, with 14 bases between. There are 16 residues in the CDR3. CDR3 nucleotide sequence: TGTGCCAGTAGTACTACTCGCGAGCGAAGCACAGATACGCAGTATTTT. It codes for CASSTTRERSTDTQYF.

There are many counts of this clonotype. The rearrangement joins TRBV7-2 to TRBJ2-3; 9 bases line up with TRBD1. This CDR3 region has 18 residues. With 0 bases clipped from V and 3 bases from J, the junction kept 10 bases outside the gene matches. Germline CDR1 SGHTA, CDR2 FQGNSA. CDR3 bases: TGTGCCAGCAGCTTAGCGATTCTACAGGGGGCGCGAACAGATACGCAGTATTTT. Translating it yields CASSLAILQGARTDTQYF.

This clonotype appeared a few times. The gene calls are TRBV7-2 and TRBJ2-7; D remains ambiguous. With 0 bases removed from V and 3 bases from J, the gap between germline ends came to 9 bases. This CDR3 region has 14 residues. Per germline, CDR1 SGHTA and CDR2 FQGNSA. The CDR3 loop is CASSLAGPFYEQYF. CDR3 in DNA: TGTGCCAGCAGCTTAGCGGGCCCCTTCTACGAGCAGTACTTC. The whole variable domain, remainder taken from reference TRBV7-2 and TRBJ2-7, is GAGVSQSPSNKVTEKGKDVELRCDPISGHTALYWYRQSLGQGLEFLIYFQGNSAPDKSGLPSDRFSAERTGGSVSTLTIQRTQQEDSAVYLCASSLAGPFYEQYFGPGTRLTVT.

This chain connects TRBV5-1 to TRBJ2-1, with TRBD2 matching 8 bases. Germline assignment: CDR1 SGHRS and CDR2 YFSETQ. With 4 bases clipped from V and 6 bases from J, the junction kept 6 bases outside the gene matches. The CDR3 is 14 residues long. CDR3 loop: CASSVGGAGNEQFF. CDR3 DNA sequence: TGCGCCAGCAGCGTCGGGGGGGCGGGCAATGAGCAGTTCTTC. The variable domain in full, completed from reference TRBV5-1 and TRBJ2-1, reads KAGVTQTPRYLIKTRGQQVTLSCSPISGHRSVSWYQQTPGQGLQFLFEYFSETQRNKGNFPGRFSGRQFSNSRSEMNVSTLELGDSALYLCASSVGGAGNEQFFGPGTRLTVL.

This clonotype was recorded a few times. The rearrangement links TRBV10-3 to TRBJ2-7, with D possibly being TRBD2 (6 bases). Germline V gene data show CDR1 as ENHRY and CDR2 as SYGVKD. Trimming left V 8 bases short and J 4 bases short, with 12 bases between. This CDR3 has 12 amino acids. The DNA for the CDR3 is TGTGCCATCGCCGACGGAGGGTACGAGCAGTACGTC. This codes for CAIADGGYEQYV.

The gene calls are TRBV2 and TRBJ2-5, with 10 nucleotides matching TRBD1. Germline V CDR1 and CDR2: SNHLY, FYNNEI. There are 13 residues in the CDR3. V dropped 6 bases and J dropped 5; count of bases not matched to a gene: 3. CDR3 nucleotides: TGTGCCAGCAGGGGACAGGGGACGGAGACCCAGTACTTC. This codes for CASRGQGTETQYF.

This clonotype was observed many times. The rearrangement links TRBV6-5 to TRBJ1-4; TRBD1 matches 12 bases. This CDR3 spans 15 amino acids. The J segment lost 8 bases and the V segment lost 0 bases, leaving 1 base of the junction unmatched. Germline assignment: CDR1 MNHEY and CDR2 SVGAGI. The chain's CDR3 is CASSYSGTGGEKLFF. CDR3 coding DNA: TGTGCCAGCAGTTACTCGGGGACAGGGGGCGAAAAACTGTTTTTT.

The gene calls are TRBV9 and TRBJ2-6; no clear D gene. Trimming took 0 bases from V and 2 from J, leaving 3 bases between them. Germline V gives CDR1 SGDLS, CDR2 YYNGEE. CDR3 length: 14 amino acids. In DNA form, the CDR3 reads TGTGCCAGCAGCGTAGAGGCTGGGGCCAACGTCCTGACTTTC. Translation gives CASSVEAGANVLTF.

V is TRBV11-1 and J is TRBJ2-1, with 9 nucleotides matching TRBD2. The junction had 18 bases not matched to a gene; V was cut back by 1 base and J by 8 bases. Per germline, CDR1 SGHAT and CDR2 FQDESV (reference sequence). The length of the CDR3 is 19 residues. The chain's CDR3 is CASSLGLAAGGPGRDEQFF. The CDR3 bases are TGTGCCAGCAGCTTAGGTTTGGCGGCGGGAGGGCCTGGGCGCGATGAGCAGTTCTTC.

This clonotype was recorded many times. The chain employs TRBV12-3 or TRBV12-4 and TRBJ2-4; 13 positions agree with TRBD2. V lost 6 bases and J lost 9; bases outside the gene matches: 11. This CDR3 has 16 amino acids. The CDR3 coding sequence is TGTGCCAGCAGCGACGGACTAGCGGGAGACGTAGGCATTCAGTACTTC. This codes for CASSDGLAGDVGIQYF.

The sample holds a few counts of this clonotype. CDR3 nucleotide sequence: TGTGCCAGCAGTTACGTTAAGGGGGGCACTGAAGCTTTCTTT. It encodes CASSYVKGGTEAFF. The chain has TRBV6-5 and TRBJ1-1; possible D gene TRBD1, 6 bases. V shed 2 bases and J shed 4 bases, with 11 bases lying between them. Germline V gene data show CDR1 as MNHEY and CDR2 as SVGAGI. The CDR3 is made up of 14 amino acids.

This chain joins TRBV7-2 and TRBJ2-7; D perhaps matches TRBD1 (5 bases). V was shortened by 0 bases and J by 0 bases, with 12 bases between the two germline ends. CDR1 is SGHTA, CDR2 FQGNSA, per germline. The CDR3 loop spans 16 amino acids. CDR3 nucleotides: TGTGCCAGCAGCTTAGCGAGACAGCATTTCTCCTACGAGCAGTACTTC. It is translated as CASSLARQHFSYEQYF. The full variable domain, rest sourced from reference TRBV7-2 and TRBJ2-7, is GAGVSQSPSNKVTEKGKDVELRCDPISGHTALYWYRQSLGQGLEFLIYFQGNSAPDKSGLPSDRFSAERTGGSVSTLTIQRTQQEDSAVYLCASSLARQHFSYEQYFGPGTRLTVT.

This clonotype was recorded at least ten times. V usage is TRBV7-2 and J usage is TRBJ2-1; 12 bases line up with TRBD2. The V and J ends lost 5 bases and 6 bases, in that order; junction bases with no gene match: 8. CDR3 length: 16 amino acids. From germline, CDR1 is SGHTA and CDR2 FQGNSA. CDR3: CASSPGLAGPSNEQFF. The CDR3 nucleotides are TGTGCCAGCAGCCCGGGACTAGCGGGCCCCTCCAATGAGCAGTTCTTC.

In its sample, this clonotype was seen many times. The chain recombines TRBV20-1 with TRBJ2-5, with 9 positions matching TRBD1. The CDR3 contains 13 residues. Per germline, CDR1 DFQATT and CDR2 SNEGSKA (reference sequence). With 5 bases clipped from V and 8 bases from J, the junction kept 9 bases outside the gene matches. CDR3: CSAGDRDFYTQYF. As DNA, the CDR3 is TGCAGTGCTGGGGACAGGGACTTTTATACCCAGTACTTC.

This clonotype was recorded a few times. The genes are TRBV6-1 and TRBJ2-7, with TRBD2 matching over 8 bases. The J segment lost 2 bases and the V segment lost 2 bases, leaving 5 bases of the junction unmatched. Germline V gene data show CDR1 as MNHNS and CDR2 as SASEGT. The length of the CDR3 is 15 residues. CDR3 sequence: CASSESAGGPYEQYF. The CDR3 coding sequence is TGTGCCAGCAGTGAATCCGCGGGGGGACCCTACGAGCAGTACTTC.

Ten or more counts support this clonotype. The chain joins TRBV5-1 to TRBJ2-7; 13 nucleotides line up with TRBD2. The germline gives CDR1 SGHRS, CDR2 YFSETQ. V was pared by 3 bases and J by 6 bases, with 9 bases of the junction left unmatched. The CDR3 is 16 residues long. As DNA, the CDR3 is TGCGCCAGCAGCTGGAACGGACTAGCGGGAGACAGCGAGCAGTACGTC. It translates to CASSWNGLAGDSEQYV.

This clonotype has only a few counts. The chain links TRBV24-1 to TRBJ2-1; the D call may be TRBD1 or TRBD2 (5 bases each). V was trimmed by 7 bases and J by 5 bases, leaving 20 bases between them. The CDR3 covers 16 residues. The germline V gene has CDR1 KGHDR and CDR2 SFDVKD. This CDR3 reads CATSPWGGPGNNEQFF. CDR3 DNA: TGTGCCACCAGCCCCTGGGGCGGGCCTGGGAACAATGAGCAGTTCTTC.

This clonotype was observed at least ten times. CDR3 in amino acids: CSQAGGELVEQYF. CDR3 sequence (DNA): TGTTCCCAGGCGGGGGGCGAGCTTGTCGAGCAGTACTTC. This chain links TRBV12-3 or TRBV12-4 with TRBJ2-7, with 8 bases that match TRBD2. This CDR3 comprises 13 residues.

This clonotype has a handful of counts. The V and J genes are TRBV12-3 or TRBV12-4 and TRBJ2-2; D remains unclear. V lost 6 bases, J lost 6 bases, and 14 bases lay in between. CDR3 length: 14 residues. The CDR3 DNA follows: TGTGCCAGCAGCCTCGAAGGTTCCGCCGGGGAGCTGTTTTTT. Protein sequence: CASSLEGSAGELFF.

This clonotype was seen a handful of times. CDR3 sequence reads: CASSPGRWTRGSDEQFF. The DNA for the CDR3 is TGTGCCAGCAGCCCAGGCCGGTGGACTAGAGGTTCTGATGAGCAGTTCTTC. The rearrangement joins TRBV3-1 to TRBJ2-1, with TRBD2 identical over 7 bases. In germline, CDR1 is LGHDT, CDR2 YNNKEL (reference sequence). This CDR3 comprises 17 residues. Trimming at V came to 4 bases and at J to 8 bases, leaving 17 bases not matched to a gene.

The chain carries TRBV10-3 and TRBJ2-7; 8 bases map to TRBD2. The V gene end was trimmed by 4 bases and the J gene end by 6 bases; junction bases not matched to a gene: 8. The CDR3 spans 14 residues. Germline CDR1 reads ENHRY; CDR2 reads SYGVKD. The CDR3 DNA sequence: TGTGCCATCAGTGGTACCAGCGGGAGTACCGAGCAGTACTTC. It yields the protein CAISGTSGSTEQYF.

The V gene is TRBV4-1, the J gene TRBJ2-7; the match to TRBD2 covers 9 bases. Trimming removed 4 bases from V and 2 bases from J; junction bases left unmatched: 3. The CDR3 length is 14 residues. From germline, CDR1 is MGHRA and CDR2 YSYEKL. The CDR3 sequence is CASSPSGTTYEQYV. The DNA for the CDR3 is TGCGCCAGCAGCCCTAGCGGGACAACCTACGAGCAGTACGTC.

This clonotype was seen more than once but under ten times. The chain uses TRBV9 and TRBJ1-1; D call uncertain. This CDR3 region has 13 residues. Trimming stripped 5 bases from V and 2 bases from J, with 10 bases between. Germline CDR1 and CDR2: SGDLS and YYNGEE. The CDR3 sequence is CASSGWANTEAFF. The CDR3 DNA reads as TGTGCCAGCAGTGGGTGGGCCAACACTGAAGCTTTCTTT.

This clonotype occurred many times. The CDR3 sequence is CASSQPGLGGNEQFF. CDR3 in DNA: TGCGCCAGCAGCCAACCGGGACTGGGGGGTAATGAGCAGTTCTTC. V usage is TRBV4-1 and J usage is TRBJ2-1; possibly TRBD2 for D (6 bases). Germline V CDR1 and CDR2: MGHRA, YSYEKL. The CDR3 spans 15 residues. V was trimmed by 2 bases and J by 7 bases, leaving 15 bases between them.

This clonotype showed up many times. V usage is TRBV20-1 and J usage is TRBJ2-1, with a weak D call TRBD1 (6 bases). Germline CDR1 reads DFQATT; CDR2 reads SNEGSKA (reference sequence). This CDR3 has 14 amino acids. The V and J ends lost 5 bases and 1 base respectively, with 12 bases between them. The DNA of the CDR3 is TGCAGTGCTGAGACAGGCCAATCCTACAATGAGCAGTTCTTC. The encoded protein is CSAETGQSYNEQFF.

This clonotype was counted ten times or more. V usage is TRBV4-1 and J usage is TRBJ2-3; 8 bases agree with TRBD1. The CDR3 is 16 amino acids. V trimming: 3 bases; J trimming: 1 base; junction bases outside the gene matches: 6. The germline V gene encodes CDR1 MGHRA and CDR2 YSYEKL. The CDR3 reads CASSQGGQGGTDTQYF. The CDR3 DNA reads as TGCGCCAGCAGCCAGGGTGGACAGGGAGGCACAGATACGCAGTATTTT.

Ten or more counts support this clonotype. This chain links TRBV12-3 or TRBV12-4 with TRBJ1-1, with 9 positions matching TRBD1. V was clipped by 7 bases and J by 6 bases; unmatched bases: 6. This CDR3 is built from 13 residues. Here the CDR3 reads CASTRQGESEAFF. CDR3 in DNA: TGTGCCAGCACCCGACAGGGGGAGTCTGAAGCTTTCTTT.

This clonotype came up many times. The chain combines TRBV28 with TRBJ2-7, with a possible D match to TRBD1 (6 bases). Germline loops: CDR1 MDHEN, CDR2 SYDVKM. Trimming shortened V by 3 bases and J by 2 bases, and 8 bases separated the two germline ends. CDR3 length equals 13 residues. CDR3 nucleotides: TGTGCCAGCAGTTTTCAGGGGACCTACGAGCAGTACTTC. It encodes CASSFQGTYEQYF.